These 22 T cell receptor beta chains share one sample of origin, sequenced in a study of shared clonotypes between healthy human individuals. Assay: immunoSEQ multiplex PCR; the TCRdb copy retains only in-frame clones and omits some. The table shows hundreds of thousands of clones, with roughly 98% occurring only once. CD45RO-negative, CCR7-positively selected cells formed the naive CD8 fraction, excluding terminally differentiated effector memory CD45RA+ cells. Sequencing input: naive CD8+ T cells sorted from blood. The receptors were gathered from a young man in good health.

The chain recombines TRBV2 with TRBJ2-3; D uncertain. This CDR3 comprises 11 residues. V was trimmed by 3 bases and J by 4 bases, leaving 2 bases between them. Looked up from germline, CDR1 is SNHLY and CDR2 is FYNNEI. The CDR3, as DNA: TGTGCCAGCAGTGAGCCAGATACGCAGTATTTT. It encodes CASSEPDTQYF.

Regarding this clone: The sample carries other DNA sequences with the same CDR3. The gene calls are TRBV27 and TRBJ2-7; 10 bases align to TRBD1. CDR1 is MNHEY and CDR2 is SMNVEV in the germline V gene (reference sequence). The CDR3 extends over 14 amino acids. The junction had 3 bases not matched to a gene; V was cut back by 5 bases and J by 2 bases. CDR3: CASSLGQGAYEQYF. CDR3 DNA: TGTGCCAGCAGTCTAGGACAGGGGGCCTACGAGCAGTACTTC.

The CDR3 sequence is CASTRREGHEQYF. As DNA, the CDR3 is TGTGCCAGCACAAGGAGGGAGGGCCACGAGCAGTACTTC. V gene TRBV19 combines with J gene TRBJ2-7; 7 bases match TRBD2. Germline V gene lookup returns CDR1 LNHDA and CDR2 SQIVND (reference sequence). Unmatched junction bases numbered 10, after V lost 9 bases and J lost 5 bases. CDR3 length: 13 amino acids.

V and J are TRBV28 and TRBJ2-5; no clear D gene. With 5 bases removed from V and 3 bases from J, the gap between germline ends came to 10 bases. Per germline, CDR1 MDHEN and CDR2 SYDVKM. This CDR3 has 13 amino acids. Written as DNA, the CDR3 is TGTGCCAGCAGTCTTGACCTAGAAGAGACCCAGTACTTC. This sequence encodes CASSLDLEETQYF.

This clone was recorded once. This CDR3 is also generated by other DNA sequences in the sample. This chain uses TRBV7-9 with TRBJ2-7; D not certain. The germline gives CDR1 SEHNR, CDR2 FQNEAQ (reference sequence). Trimming took off 3 bases at V and 0 bases at J, with 6 bases between the two ends. The CDR3 is made up of 13 amino acids. In nucleotides, the CDR3 is TGTGCCAGCAGCTTTAGGAGCTCCTACGAGCAGTACTTC. The encoded protein is CASSFRSSYEQYF.

This clone was detected once. The chain is built from TRBV6-6 and TRBJ2-2; D may be TRBD2 (6 bases). The CDR3 has 14 residues. Trimming shortened V by 6 bases and J by 2 bases, and 10 bases separated the two germline ends. Germline loops: CDR1 MNHNY, CDR2 SVGAGI (reference sequence). DNA for the CDR3: TGTGCCAGCAGGCGGGGCAGTAACACCGGGGAGCTGTTTTTT. Encoded protein: CASRRGSNTGELFF.

V is TRBV9 and J is TRBJ2-3; 8 bases fit TRBD1. J was trimmed by 6 bases and V by 3 bases; bases with no gene match: 6. The CDR3 runs to 14 residues. Germline V lookup: CDR1 SGDLS, CDR2 YYNGEE. This CDR3 reads CASSDGTGRDTQYF. The CDR3, as DNA: TGTGCCAGCAGCGACGGGACAGGCAGGGATACGCAGTATTTT.

V usage is TRBV7-6 and J usage is TRBJ2-5; 7 bases agree with TRBD1. CDR1 and CDR2 from the germline V gene are SGHVS and FNYEAQ. The trim removed 0 bases at V and 3 bases at J, leaving 7 bases unmatched. The CDR3 is 16 amino acids. CDR3 DNA: TGTGCCAGCAGCTTAGCCCCCGGGACAGATAAAGAGACCCAGTACTTC. As protein: CASSLAPGTDKETQYF.

This clone was seen once. The rearrangement links TRBV29-1 to TRBJ2-1; 8 bases match TRBD2. Trimming took 2 bases from V and 7 from J; bases not matched to a gene: 7. The CDR3 runs to 14 residues. The V gene's germline CDR1 is SQVTM and CDR2 ANQGSEA. DNA of the CDR3: TGCAGCGTTGAAATTGCGGGAGGTAGGAATGAGCAGTTCTTC. Its translation is CSVEIAGGRNEQFF.

The chain joins TRBV9 to TRBJ1-1; the D is unclear. The V end lost 0 bases, the J end lost 5 bases, and 17 bases lay between the germline ends. The germline V gene has CDR1 SGDLS and CDR2 YYNGEE. CDR3 length: 16 amino acids. CDR3 sequence: CASSVGGRIATTEAFF. The CDR3 nucleotides are TGTGCCAGCAGCGTAGGCGGGAGAATCGCGACGACTGAAGCTTTCTTT.

The genes are TRBV19 and TRBJ1-1; D is uncertain. V was shortened by 7 bases and J by 4 bases, with 10 bases between the two germline ends. The CDR3 is 12 residues long. Looked up from germline, CDR1 is LNHDA and CDR2 is SQIVND (reference sequence). In DNA, the CDR3 is TGTGCCAGTACCTCCCGCGTCACTGAAGCTTTCTTT. Protein sequence: CASTSRVTEAFF.

This chain links TRBV4-3 with TRBJ2-5, with 8 bases that match TRBD2. V trimming: 0 bases; J trimming: 5 bases; junction bases outside the gene matches: 8. The germline V gene has CDR1 LGHNA and CDR2 YSLEER. The CDR3 runs to 16 residues. The CDR3 spells CASSQDPAGAGETQYF. CDR3 coding DNA: TGCGCCAGCAGCCAAGATCCAGCGGGAGCGGGGGAGACCCAGTACTTC.

This clone was detected only once. This chain uses TRBV29-1 with TRBJ2-2; D remains unclear. With 0 bases removed from V and 1 base from J, the gap between germline ends came to 6 bases. The CDR3 has 14 amino acids. Germline-derived CDR1 and CDR2 are SQVTM and ANQGSEA. CDR3 region: CSVEDWQNTGELFF. The CDR3 region has the DNA TGCAGCGTTGAAGATTGGCAGAACACCGGGGAGCTGTTTTTT.

J is TRBJ2-3 and V is TRBV29-1; 7 nucleotides agree with TRBD2. The germline V gene has CDR1 SQVTM and CDR2 ANQGSEA. The CDR3 length is 18 residues. Trimming cost V 1 base and J 2 bases; bases outside gene matches: 15. The CDR3 nucleotides are TGCAGCGTTGAAGGGCTAGGCGGGAGCTCACCCGTCACAGATACGCAGTATTTT. It is translated as CSVEGLGGSSPVTDTQYF.

The chain carries TRBV4-1 and TRBJ2-2, with D unclear. Trimming removed 2 bases at V and 4 bases at J, with 8 bases between. This CDR3 has 14 residues. CDR1 and CDR2 from the germline V gene are MGHRA and YSYEKL. CDR3 in amino acids: CASSQSSGTGELFF. The DNA for the CDR3 is TGCGCCAGCAGCCAATCTAGTGGCACCGGGGAGCTGTTTTTT.

Regarding this clone: In the same sample, other DNA sequences code for this CDR3. CDR3 in DNA: TGTGCCAGCAGTTTTACAGGTTCCAATGAGCAGTTCTTC. Amino acids: CASSFTGSNEQFF. This sequence joins TRBV27 and TRBJ2-1; D is perhaps TRBD1 (5 bases). This CDR3 has 13 residues. The germline CDR1 and CDR2 sequences are MNHEY and SMNVEV (reference sequence). V was cut by 3 bases and J by 6 bases, with 9 bases left in between.

This chain uses TRBV13 with TRBJ2-7; 7 bases match TRBD2. The CDR3 is 15 residues long. The germline V gene encodes CDR1 PRHDT and CDR2 FYEKMQ (reference sequence). V shed 5 bases, J shed 0 bases, and the junction held 7 bases outside the gene matches. The CDR3 protein is CASSRGLESSYEQYF. The CDR3 bases are TGTGCCAGCAGCCGCGGACTAGAGAGCTCCTACGAGCAGTACTTC.

V is TRBV14 and J is TRBJ2-5, with D possibly TRBD2 on 6 matching bases. V lost 4 bases, J lost 0 bases, and 9 bases lay in between. There are 14 residues in the CDR3. Per germline, CDR1 SGHDN and CDR2 FVKESK. The CDR3, as DNA: TGTGCCAGCAGCCTTCGGGAGTACCAAGAGACCCAGTACTTC. This codes for CASSLREYQETQYF. The variable domain in full, with the rest retrieved from reference TRBV14 and TRBJ2-5, is EAGVTQFPSHSVIEKGQTVTLRCDPISGHDNLYWYRRVMGKEIKFLLHFVKESKQDESGMPNNRFLAERTGGTYSTLKVQPAELEDSGVYFCASSLREYQETQYFGPGTRLLVL.

This chain joins TRBV2 and TRBJ2-5; D remains unclear. V lost 5 bases, J lost 1 base, and 17 bases lay in between. Germline V gene lookup returns CDR1 SNHLY and CDR2 FYNNEI. This CDR3 spans 16 amino acids. The CDR3 sequence is CASSRVSASGQETQYF. The CDR3 coding sequence is TGTGCCAGCAGTAGAGTATCTGCATCGGGCCAAGAGACCCAGTACTTC.

The V and J genes are TRBV7-2 and TRBJ1-1, with 8 positions matching TRBD1. The V and J ends lost 1 base and 4 bases, in that order; junction bases with no gene match: 2. The length of the CDR3 is 14 residues. Germline CDR1 and CDR2: SGHTA and FQGNSA. The CDR3 reads CASSLGQGITEAFF. DNA of the CDR3: TGTGCCAGCAGCTTAGGACAGGGGATCACTGAAGCTTTCTTT. The full variable domain, its missing parts supplied by reference TRBV7-2 and TRBJ1-1, is GAGVSQSPSNKVTEKGKDVELRCDPISGHTALYWYRQSLGQGLEFLIYFQGNSAPDKSGLPSDRFSAERTGGSVSTLTIQRTQQEDSAVYLCASSLGQGITEAFFGQGTRLTVV.

The chain recombines TRBV9 with TRBJ2-3, with 15 bases aligning to TRBD2. The J segment lost 3 bases and the V segment lost 5 bases, leaving 10 bases of the junction unmatched. Germline V gives CDR1 SGDLS, CDR2 YYNGEE. The CDR3 runs to 18 residues. The CDR3 spells CASSPPGTSGRYTDTQYF. CDR3 nucleotide sequence: TGTGCCAGCAGTCCCCCCGGGACTAGCGGGAGGTATACAGATACGCAGTATTTT.

A single count supports this clone. This chain joins TRBV28 and TRBJ1-3; 8 nucleotides agree with TRBD1. Germline V lookup: CDR1 MDHEN, CDR2 SYDVKM. Trimming cost V 4 bases and J 9 bases; bases outside gene matches: 14. The CDR3 is 16 amino acids. CDR3 DNA: TGTGCCAGCAGTTCCCAAGACAGGGGAAATGGAGTCACCATATATTTT. Translated, it gives CASSSQDRGNGVTIYF.